One sample yielded the 19 T cell receptor beta chains listed below, sequenced in a study of identical twins. One entry per CDR3 protein results from TCRdb running MiXCR on the 5' RACE reads. The sample lists around 530,000 distinct CDR3 sequences, approximately 16% occurring once. The same sample was also studied in work on yellow fever vaccine responses in identical twins.

Sequenced material: CD4+ T cells sorted from blood. These receptors were taken from a woman between 18 and 30 years old in good health.

This clonotype was recorded a few times. DNA for the CDR3: TGTGCCAGCAGCTCCCTCCGAGGGAACACCGGGGAGCTGTTTTTT. It encodes CASSSLRGNTGELFF. This rearrangement joins TRBV7-9 to TRBJ2-2, with D hard to call. The V end was cut by 4 bases, the J end by 1 base, with 10 bases between. Germline V lookup: CDR1 SEHNR, CDR2 FQNEAQ (reference sequence). This CDR3 has 15 amino acids.

The CDR3 DNA sequence: TGTGCCAGCAGCCAAGCGACAGGGCAAGGTTATGGCTACACCTTC. It is translated as CASSQATGQGYGYTF. This chain uses TRBV3-1 with TRBJ1-2, with 7 bases aligning to TRBD1. CDR3 size: 15 residues. CDR1 is LGHDT, CDR2 YNNKEL, per germline (reference sequence). Trimming removed 1 base from V and 5 bases from J; junction bases left unmatched: 7. The full variable domain, with the rest looked up from reference TRBV3-1 and TRBJ1-2, is DTAVSQTPKYLVTQMGNDKSIKCEQNLGHDTMYWYKQDSKKFLKIMFSYNNKELIINETVPNRFSPKSPDKAHLNLHINSLELGDSAVYFCASSQATGQGYGYTFGSGTRLTVV.

The rearrangement joins TRBV15 to TRBJ2-7, with 10 bases identical to TRBD1. Trimming at V came to 2 bases and at J to 0 bases, leaving 7 bases not matched to a gene. The CDR3 totals 17 residues. Germline CDR1 and CDR2: LNHNV and YYDKDF (reference sequence). CDR3 nucleotide sequence: TGTGCCACCAGCAGACCGAGGACAGGGGGAAGCTCCTACGAGCAGTACTTC. Residues: CATSRPRTGGSSYEQYF.

The CDR3 protein is CASSQGLAGVTGELFF. The CDR3, as DNA: TGTGCCAGCAGCCAAGGACTAGCGGGAGTAACCGGGGAGCTGTTTTTT. The genes are TRBV3-1 and TRBJ2-2, with TRBD2 matching over 12 bases. The V and J ends lost 1 base and 5 bases, in that order; junction bases with no gene match: 2. Germline V gene data show CDR1 as LGHDT and CDR2 as YNNKEL (reference sequence). This CDR3 spans 16 amino acids.

The chain has TRBV20-1 and TRBJ1-1; 8 bases are shared with TRBD1. V lost 1 base to trimming and J lost 1 base; unmatched junction nucleotides: 5. Germline CDR1 is DFQATT and CDR2 is SNEGSKA (reference sequence). This CDR3 has 15 residues. The CDR3 reads CSARGQDRANTEAFF. The CDR3 bases are TGCAGTGCTAGAGGCCAGGACAGGGCGAACACTGAAGCTTTCTTT.

The gene calls are TRBV7-2 and TRBJ2-6, with D maybe TRBD2 (6 bases). Per germline, CDR1 SGHTA and CDR2 FQGNSA. The CDR3 is 17 amino acids. The ends were cut back, 1 base at V and 0 bases at J, with 10 bases in the middle. In DNA form, the CDR3 reads TGTGCCAGCAGCTTAGGGGGACTCAGCTCTGGGGCCAACGTCCTGACTTTC. Its translation is CASSLGGLSSGANVLTF. Together with reference TRBV7-2 and TRBJ2-6, the CDR3 gives the full variable domain: GAGVSQSPSNKVTEKGKDVELRCDPISGHTALYWYRQSLGQGLEFLIYFQGNSAPDKSGLPSDRFSAERTGGSVSTLTIQRTQQEDSAVYLCASSLGGLSSGANVLTFGAGSRLTVL.

V usage is TRBV6-1 and J usage is TRBJ1-5, with D unresolved. The V end lost 2 bases, the J end lost 5 bases, and 10 bases lay between the germline ends. Germline CDR1 is MNHNS and CDR2 is SASEGT. CDR3 length equals 14 residues. DNA of the CDR3: TGTGCCAGCAGTGAATCGGGTTTTTATCAGCCCCAGCATTTT. Encoded protein: CASSESGFYQPQHF.

This clonotype was detected a few times. The genes are TRBV3-1 and TRBJ2-3; D gene ambiguous. Germline-derived CDR1 and CDR2 are LGHDT and YNNKEL (reference sequence). CDR3 length: 12 residues. The ends were cut back, 1 base at V and 8 bases at J, with 7 bases in the middle. The CDR3 here is CASSQATVTQYF. The CDR3 DNA sequence: TGTGCCAGCAGCCAAGCGACCGTTACGCAGTATTTT.

This clonotype was detected many times. This chain links TRBV6-5 with TRBJ2-2; D call uncertain. Per germline, CDR1 MNHEY and CDR2 SVGAGI. The CDR3 consists of 12 residues. V was trimmed by 6 bases and J by 2 bases, leaving 4 bases between them. The CDR3 region is CASRANTGELFF. The CDR3 DNA is TGTGCCAGCAGGGCAAACACCGGGGAGCTGTTTTTT.

The chain uses TRBV5-1 and TRBJ2-1; 8 bases are a match to TRBD2. Trimming at V came to 4 bases and at J to 4 bases, leaving 13 bases not matched to a gene. Germline V CDR1 and CDR2: SGHRS, YFSETQ. The CDR3 sequence is 17 residues long. The CDR3 sequence is CASSPVGGGGSYNEQFF. As DNA, the CDR3 is TGCGCCAGCAGCCCAGTTGGTGGCGGGGGGTCGTACAATGAGCAGTTCTTC.

A few counts support this clonotype. V is TRBV5-1 and J is TRBJ2-1; TRBD1 might be the D (6 bases). Germline CDR1 and CDR2: SGHRS and YFSETQ. V lost 7 bases and J lost 7, with 27 bases in between. CDR3 length equals 17 residues. The CDR3 reads CASRLGYLGAGENEQFF. Here the CDR3 DNA reads TGCGCCAGCCGCCTCGGATACCTGGGGGCTGGGGAAAATGAGCAGTTCTTC.

This clonotype was detected ten times or more. The chain recombines TRBV10-3 with TRBJ1-4, with D unclear. Germline V gives CDR1 ENHRY, CDR2 SYGVKD. The CDR3 contains 13 residues. Trimming took 7 bases from V and 6 from J, leaving 12 bases between them. The CDR3 nucleotides are TGTGCCATCAACGAAGGGCGGTATGAAAAACTGTTTTTT. This translates into CAINEGRYEKLFF.

The V gene is TRBV18, the J gene TRBJ2-3, with TRBD2 matching over 9 bases. The germline gives CDR1 KGHSH, CDR2 LQKENI. This CDR3 is 14 amino acids long. V was pared by 0 bases and J by 9 bases, with 4 bases of the junction left unmatched. CDR3 sequence (DNA): TGTGCCAGCTCACCACCAGTAGCGGGAGCCACGCAGTATTTT. Its translation is CASSPPVAGATQYF.

The chain uses TRBV28 and TRBJ2-7; 9 nucleotides align to TRBD1. J was trimmed by 0 bases and V by 10 bases; bases with no gene match: 7. The CDR3 has 14 residues. Germline CDR1 MDHEN, CDR2 SYDVKM. This chain's CDR3 is CATIYRGLSYEQYF. CDR3 coding DNA: TGTGCCACCATTTACAGGGGGCTCTCCTACGAGCAGTACTTC.

In its sample, this clonotype was seen many times. This chain joins TRBV12-3 or TRBV12-4 and TRBJ2-1; 9 bases line up with TRBD1. The CDR3 loop spans 15 amino acids. The trim removed 2 bases at V and 9 bases at J, leaving 8 bases unmatched. The CDR3 is CASSLPGTGSGEQFF. In nucleotides, the CDR3 is TGTGCCAGCAGTTTACCCGGGACAGGGTCTGGTGAGCAGTTCTTC.

Only a few counts were recorded for this clonotype. The gene calls are TRBV5-1 and TRBJ1-2; 7 bases map to TRBD1. The CDR3 runs to 15 residues. Germline V gene sequence: CDR1 SGHRS, CDR2 YFSETQ. V was clipped by 4 bases and J by 0 bases; unmatched bases: 6. CDR3 bases: TGCGCCAGCAGCAAAACTGACAGGGCTAACTATGGCTACACCTTC. Amino acid sequence: CASSKTDRANYGYTF. The variable domain in full, completed from reference TRBV5-1 and TRBJ1-2, reads KAGVTQTPRYLIKTRGQQVTLSCSPISGHRSVSWYQQTPGQGLQFLFEYFSETQRNKGNFPGRFSGRQFSNSRSEMNVSTLELGDSALYLCASSKTDRANYGYTFGSGTRLTVV.

V is TRBV24-1 and J is TRBJ2-5; 8 nucleotides match TRBD2. From germline, CDR1 is KGHDR and CDR2 SFDVKD. The junction had 6 bases not matched to a gene; V was cut back by 3 bases and J by 4 bases. The CDR3 consists of 15 residues. CDR3 region: CATSDQRAGGETQYF. CDR3 DNA: TGTGCCACCAGTGATCAAAGGGCGGGAGGAGAGACCCAGTACTTC.

This clonotype was counted between two and nine times. The chain employs TRBV5-1 and TRBJ2-2; D assignment may be TRBD1 or TRBD2 (5 bases each). The V end lost 0 bases, the J end lost 6 bases, and 15 bases lay between the germline ends. This CDR3 contains 16 residues. The germline CDR1 and CDR2 sequences are SGHRS and YFSETQ. CDR3 sequence: CASSLVPGPSPGELFF. The CDR3 DNA follows: TGCGCCAGCAGCTTGGTTCCGGGACCTTCCCCCGGGGAGCTGTTTTTT.

The rearrangement links TRBV29-1 to TRBJ1-1, with D uncertain. V shed 4 bases and J shed 5 bases, with 5 bases lying between them. The CDR3 sequence is 10 residues long. In germline, CDR1 is SQVTM, CDR2 ANQGSEA. The CDR3 DNA sequence: TGCAGCGTTGTGGGGACTGAAGCTTTCTTT. Encoded protein: CSVVGTEAFF.